The 14 T cell receptor beta chains below were found in one sample sequenced in a study of cytomegalovirus exposure and HLA in healthy donors. PCR employed 60 Vbeta and 13 Jbeta primers. Sequencing was performed with immunoSEQ multiplex PCR; in TCRdb, only in-frame clones are kept and a portion is missing. The repertoire consists of just over 60,000 clones, with over 75% occurring once and the leading ten covering about 1.5%. Sequenced input: PBMCs. These receptor sequences come from a young man in good health and CMV-seronegative.

V and J are TRBV7-2 and TRBJ1-2; 9 bases are shared with TRBD1. CDR1 SGHTA and CDR2 FQGNSA come from the germline V gene. Trimming at V came to 4 bases and at J to 5 bases, leaving 2 bases not matched to a gene. The CDR3 covers 13 residues. CDR3 coding DNA: TGTGCCAGCAGCTCCGGACAGGGGTATGGCTACACCTTC. Translation: CASSSGQGYGYTF. The full variable domain, its missing parts supplied by reference TRBV7-2 and TRBJ1-2, is GAGVSQSPSNKVTEKGKDVELRCDPISGHTALYWYRQSLGQGLEFLIYFQGNSAPDKSGLPSDRFSAERTGGSVSTLTIQRTQQEDSAVYLCASSSGQGYGYTFGSGTRLTVV.

The chain has TRBV4-1 and TRBJ1-2; D is perhaps TRBD1 (6 bases). V lost 3 bases to trimming and J lost 3 bases, with 17 bases between them. CDR1 MGHRA and CDR2 YSYEKL come from the germline V gene. The CDR3 is made up of 16 amino acids. The CDR3 region has the DNA TGCGCCAGCAGCCAGAAAAATCAGGGGAGGGACTATGGCTACACCTTC. It encodes CASSQKNQGRDYGYTF.

This clone came up once. The J gene is TRBJ2-1, the V gene TRBV29-1; 8 bases match TRBD2. This CDR3 region has 14 residues. CDR1 and CDR2 from the germline V gene are SQVTM and ANQGSEA. Germline trimming cut 4 bases from V and 1 base from J; bases unmatched to any gene: 3. The CDR3 is CSVALAGSYNEQFF. CDR3 coding DNA: TGCAGCGTTGCCCTAGCGGGTTCCTACAATGAGCAGTTCTTC.

The V and J genes are TRBV4-2 and TRBJ2-7, with D possibly being TRBD1 (5 bases). Germline values: CDR1 LGHNA, CDR2 YNFKEQ. The CDR3 covers 13 residues. V was shortened by 6 bases and J by 7 bases, with 16 bases between the two germline ends. CDR3 nucleotide sequence: TGTGCCAGCAGTCCCCAGGGCCCCGAGGAGCAGTACTTC. This translates into CASSPQGPEEQYF.

This chain links TRBV6-1 with TRBJ2-3, with TRBD1 matching 8 bases. In germline, CDR1 is MNHNS, CDR2 SASEGT. The CDR3 is 14 amino acids. Trimming at V came to 4 bases and at J to 3 bases, leaving 3 bases not matched to a gene. The DNA of the CDR3 is TGTGCCAGCAGTGTTGACAGGGGAACAGATACGCAGTATTTT. As protein: CASSVDRGTDTQYF.

The chain links TRBV7-9 to TRBJ2-1, with no clear D. V lost 2 bases and J lost 0, with 8 bases in between. The CDR3 covers 15 residues. CDR1 is SEHNR, CDR2 FQNEAQ, per germline (reference sequence). The CDR3 region has the DNA TGTGCCAGCAGCTTACCAGCGAGCTCCTACAATGAGCAGTTCTTC. Its protein product is CASSLPASSYNEQFF.

The rearrangement uses TRBV25-1 and TRBJ2-6; 10 bases are shared with TRBD1. The CDR3 covers 18 residues. J lost 2 bases, V lost 3 bases, and 7 bases had no gene match. CDR1 is MGHDK and CDR2 is SYGVNS in the germline V gene. The DNA of the CDR3 is TGTGCCAGCAGTGATTCTCCCGGGACAGGGGCTGGGGCCAACGTCCTGACTTTC. This codes for CASSDSPGTGAGANVLTF. Together with reference TRBV25-1 and TRBJ2-6, the CDR3 gives the full variable domain: EADIYQTPRYLVIGTGKKITLECSQTMGHDKMYWYQQDPGMELHLIHYSYGVNSTEKGDLSSESTVSRIRTEHFPLTLESARPSHTSQYLCASSDSPGTGAGANVLTFGAGSRLTVL.

In this sample, this clone turned up once. The chain is built from TRBV5-1 and TRBJ1-1; 7 bases fit TRBD1. The CDR3 loop spans 15 amino acids. In germline, CDR1 is SGHRS, CDR2 YFSETQ. Unmatched junction bases numbered 7, after V lost 1 base and J lost 4 bases. The CDR3 loop reads CASSLTDRSGTEAFF. The CDR3 DNA follows: TGCGCCAGCAGCTTGACGGACAGGAGTGGCACTGAAGCTTTCTTT.

The chain recombines TRBV9 with TRBJ1-2; 9 bases match TRBD1. Losses at the gene ends were 4 bases for V and 2 bases for J; bases not matched to a gene: 6. The CDR3 is made up of 15 amino acids. The germline gives CDR1 SGDLS, CDR2 YYNGEE. The DNA of the CDR3 is TGTGCCAGCAGCCAAAGGACAGGGGAAAACTATGGCTACACCTTC. It codes for CASSQRTGENYGYTF.

The chain uses TRBV4-1 and TRBJ1-2; D not certain. The CDR3 runs 13 residues. The V and J ends lost 4 bases and 1 base respectively, with 7 bases between them. Germline V CDR1 and CDR2: MGHRA, YSYEKL. The DNA of the CDR3 is TGCGCCAGCAGCCCAACCAGTAACTATGGCTACACCTTC. Translated, it gives CASSPTSNYGYTF.

This rearrangement joins TRBV10-1 to TRBJ1-1, with 7 bases that match TRBD1. CDR1 WNHNN and CDR2 SYGVQD come from the germline V gene (reference sequence). This CDR3 has 12 amino acids. J was trimmed by 11 bases and V by 7 bases; bases with no gene match: 10. The CDR3 loop reads CASNSPGGEAFF. The DNA for the CDR3 is TGCGCCAGCAATTCCCCAGGGGGAGAGGCTTTCTTT.

The chain is built from TRBV6-1 and TRBJ1-6; TRBD1 aligns across 7 bases. Germline V lookup: CDR1 MNHNS, CDR2 SASEGT. There are 13 residues in the CDR3. The V segment lost 11 bases and the J segment 8 bases; nucleotides outside the gene matches: 9. CDR3 region: CASNRDRDSPLHF. The CDR3, as DNA: TGTGCCTCTAACCGGGACAGAGATTCACCCCTCCACTTT.

This chain links TRBV11-1 with TRBJ2-1; D remains ambiguous. The V gene lost 5 bases and the J gene lost 4 bases, with 18 bases spanning the gap. The CDR3 sequence is 16 residues long. CDR1 is SGHAT, CDR2 FQDESV, per germline (reference sequence). The CDR3 DNA reads TGTGCCAGCAGCCCGTCAGGTGGCAGCCGTTACAATGAGCAGTTCTTC. As protein: CASSPSGGSRYNEQFF.

This rearrangement joins TRBV27 to TRBJ1-3, with D uncertain. This CDR3 spans 13 amino acids. V was clipped by 2 bases and J by 4 bases, with 6 bases between them. CDR1 and CDR2 (germline): MNHEY, SMNVEV (reference sequence). The CDR3 coding sequence is TGTGCCAGCAGTTTAGCGCGGGGAAACACCATATATTTT. This translates into CASSLARGNTIYF.